Listed here are 29 T cell receptor beta chains from one sample, sequenced in a study of spatial heterogeneity in lung cancer (dated by TCRdb to about 2019). The full study reports these points: The number of expanded intratumoral alpha and beta TCRs correlated with the tumor nonsynonymous mutation count.

No cognate antigen is known for these TCRs. Library preparation used 5' RACE. Sequencing relied on a NextSeq 500. TCRdb took the public reads, trimmed them with fastp at Q25, ran MiXCR for clone calling and kept in-frame beta chains. Under each unique CDR3 protein, matching rows form one entry showing the most common genes and DNA. The sample records 6,000 to 8,500 distinct CDR3 sequences, roughly 14% of which are singletons. The ten largest clonotypes hold under 9.5% of the sample. The meaning of the sample's time point label: sample taken at primary tumor resection. The specimen was lung tumor tissue, collected at surgery. These TCRs come from a male donor with early-stage non-small cell lung cancer.

This clonotype was seen ten or more times. This rearrangement joins TRBV10-3 to TRBJ2-7; 13 bases fit TRBD2. This CDR3 comprises 17 residues. Trimming cost V 3 bases and J 1 base; bases outside gene matches: 6. Germline V lookup: CDR1 ENHRY, CDR2 SYGVKD. The CDR3 sequence is CAISDPMGLAGSYEQYF. CDR3 DNA: TGTGCCATCAGTGACCCGATGGGACTAGCGGGATCCTACGAGCAGTACTTC.

This clonotype is large in the sample. The chain recombines TRBV20-1 with TRBJ1-4; possibly TRBD1 for D (6 bases). The CDR3 contains 14 residues. The germline V and J ends were trimmed by 2 bases and 8 bases, with 15 bases remaining between them. Germline assignment: CDR1 DFQATT and CDR2 SNEGSKA (reference sequence). The CDR3 is CSARMKGDEEKLFF. CDR3 DNA sequence: TGCAGTGCTAGAATGAAGGGGGACGAAGAAAAACTGTTTTTT.

This clonotype was detected ten times or more. V is TRBV6-1 and J is TRBJ1-2, with D unresolved. From germline, CDR1 is MNHNS and CDR2 SASEGT. Trimming left V 6 bases short and J 3 bases short, with 17 bases between. The CDR3 totals 15 residues. This CDR3 is CASSRTHGPDYGYTF. The CDR3 region has the DNA TGTGCCAGCAGCCGGACCCACGGACCGGACTATGGCTACACCTTC.

CDR3 in amino acids: CASSLGTSGPTDTQYF. The CDR3 nucleotides are TGTGCCAGCAGCCTTGGGACTAGCGGACCCACAGATACGCAGTATTTT. This chain uses TRBV7-9 with TRBJ2-3, with 11 bases aligning to TRBD2. Germline V lookup: CDR1 SEHNR, CDR2 FQNEAQ (reference sequence). The CDR3 runs 16 residues. Unmatched junction bases numbered 6, after V lost 5 bases and J lost 2 bases.

This clonotype was detected many times. The chain employs TRBV7-2 and TRBJ2-5, with no clear D. Trimming left V 4 bases short and J 2 bases short, with 5 bases between. The CDR3 length is 12 residues. CDR1 SGHTA and CDR2 FQGNSA come from the germline V gene. CDR3 bases: TGTGCCAGCAGCTCAGCACAAGAGACCCAGTACTTC. It specifies CASSSAQETQYF.

In its sample, this clonotype is medium-sized. This chain uses TRBV30 with TRBJ1-6, with D hard to call. The length of the CDR3 is 13 residues. Trimming stripped 3 bases from V and 8 bases from J, with 11 bases between. Looked up from germline, CDR1 is GTSNPN and CDR2 is SVGIG (reference sequence). CDR3 region: CAWSAGDDSPLHF. CDR3 coding DNA: TGTGCCTGGAGCGCCGGTGATGATTCACCCCTCCACTTT.

This rearrangement joins TRBV11-1 to TRBJ1-6, with D tentatively TRBD1 (5 bases). The CDR3 spans 17 residues. Germline V gene sequence: CDR1 SGHAT, CDR2 FQDESV (reference sequence). The V gene lost 4 bases and the J gene lost 4 bases, with 17 bases spanning the gap. CDR3 DNA: TGTGCCAGCAGCTCCCACACCCGGGACGGATATAATTCACCCCTCCACTTT. The encoded protein is CASSSHTRDGYNSPLHF.

In its sample, this clonotype is medium-sized. This chain connects TRBV28 to TRBJ2-2; D is unresolved. The CDR3 runs 15 residues. V lost 6 bases and J 6 bases, leaving 17 bases between the germline ends. CDR1 MDHEN and CDR2 SYDVKM come from the germline V gene. The chain's CDR3 is CASRLPSAGAGELFF. CDR3 DNA sequence: TGTGCCAGCAGACTACCCTCCGCCGGCGCCGGGGAGCTGTTTTTT. The variable domain in full, completed from reference TRBV28 and TRBJ2-2, reads DVKVTQSSRYLVKRTGEKVFLECVQDMDHENMFWYRQDPGLGLRLIYFSYDVKMKEKGDIPEGYSVSREKKERFSLILESASTNQTSMYLCASRLPSAGAGELFFGEGSRLTVL.

This clonotype came up many times. V is TRBV3-1 and J is TRBJ1-3; tentative D call: TRBD1 (6 bases). CDR3 length: 14 amino acids. The V end was cut by 6 bases, the J end by 3 bases, with 12 bases between. The germline V gene encodes CDR1 LGHDT and CDR2 YNNKEL (reference sequence). The CDR3 DNA reads as TGTGCCAGCAGACCACAGGGTTTTGGAAACACCATATATTTT. Its protein is CASRPQGFGNTIYF.

This clonotype was found many times. V gene TRBV5-6 combines with J gene TRBJ2-4, with D perhaps TRBD1 (6 bases). Germline CDR1 reads SGHDT; CDR2 reads YYEEEE. The V end lost 3 bases, the J end lost 4 bases, and 8 bases lay between the germline ends. The CDR3 covers 13 residues. The CDR3: CASSWDMKNIQYF. The DNA for the CDR3 is TGTGCCAGCAGCTGGGACATGAAAAACATTCAGTACTTC.

V usage is TRBV7-2 and J usage is TRBJ2-3, with D perhaps matching TRBD2 (5 bases). The CDR3 is made up of 15 amino acids. Germline CDR1 reads SGHTA; CDR2 reads FQGNSA. With 3 bases removed from V and 3 bases from J, the gap between germline ends came to 13 bases. This chain's CDR3 is CASSFQGSGTDTQYF. DNA of the CDR3: TGTGCCAGCAGCTTTCAAGGGAGTGGGACAGATACGCAGTATTTT.

The chain joins TRBV27 to TRBJ2-7, with 9 bases identical to TRBD1. Trimming took 0 bases from V and 5 from J; bases not matched to a gene: 5. Germline V gene sequence: CDR1 MNHEY, CDR2 SMNVEV (reference sequence). CDR3 size: 15 residues. The CDR3 reads CASSLSGTGRHEQYF. In DNA form, the CDR3 reads TGTGCCAGCAGTTTATCGGGGACAGGGAGGCACGAGCAGTACTTC.

There are many counts of this clonotype. The chain has TRBV7-2 and TRBJ1-3; the D is unclear. CDR1 is SGHTA and CDR2 is FQGNSA in the germline V gene. CDR3 size: 15 residues. V was pared by 4 bases and J by 0 bases, with 10 bases between. CDR3 sequence reads: CASSYRSSSGNTIYF. The CDR3 bases are TGTGCCAGCAGCTATCGCAGTAGCTCTGGAAACACCATATATTTT.

The chain recombines TRBV20-1 with TRBJ2-3; D gene ambiguous. The germline V and J ends were trimmed by 4 bases and 4 bases, with 9 bases remaining between them. CDR3 length: 12 residues. Germline V gives CDR1 DFQATT, CDR2 SNEGSKA (reference sequence). The CDR3 nucleotides read TGCAGTGCTACCCTAAGCGCAGATACGCAGTATTTT. This codes for CSATLSADTQYF.

This clonotype was recorded many times. The chain carries TRBV28 and TRBJ2-5, with D possibly matching TRBD1 (6 bases). With 6 bases removed from V and 4 bases from J, the gap between germline ends came to 12 bases. Germline CDR1 is MDHEN and CDR2 is SYDVKM. The CDR3 extends over 13 amino acids. CDR3 coding DNA: TGTGCCAGCAGGTTTCAGGGGCCAGAGACCCAGTACTTC. Its protein is CASRFQGPETQYF.

The rearrangement links TRBV7-3 to TRBJ1-4; D remains ambiguous. Between the trimmed V and J ends, which lost 3 bases and 10 bases, there was a span of 12 bases. The CDR3 extends over 13 amino acids. The V gene's germline CDR1 is SGHTA and CDR2 FQGTGA. The CDR3 sequence: CASSLTAVGKLFF. CDR3 bases: TGTGCCAGCAGCTTGACGGCAGTAGGAAAACTGTTTTTT. The full variable domain, its missing parts supplied by reference TRBV7-3 and TRBJ1-4, is GAGVSQTPSNKVTEKGKYVELRCDPISGHTALYWYRQSLGQGPEFLIYFQGTGAADDSGLPNDRFFAVRPEGSVSTLKIQRTERGDSAVYLCASSLTAVGKLFFGSGTQLSVL.

In this sample, this clonotype turned up many times. The chain carries TRBV4-2 and TRBJ1-1; D might be TRBD1 (6 bases). The V end was cut by 3 bases, the J end by 3 bases, with 20 bases between. The CDR3 sequence is 17 residues long. Germline-derived CDR1 and CDR2 are LGHNA and YNFKEQ. The CDR3 DNA reads TGTGCCAGCAGCCAGGCCCCGGGACAAGTTCTTTACACTGAAGCTTTCTTT. Translation gives CASSQAPGQVLYTEAFF.

The count of this clonotype is one. The CDR3, as DNA: TGCAGTGCTAGAGCTACTCATCGCGGCGTATACAATGAGCAGTTCTTC. This encodes CSARATHRGVYNEQFF. The V gene is TRBV20-1, the J gene TRBJ2-1; unclear D gene. V dropped 1 base and J dropped 4 bases, with 17 bases sitting between them. This CDR3 region has 16 residues. The germline V gene encodes CDR1 DFQATT and CDR2 SNEGSKA (reference sequence).

The chain has TRBV3-1 and TRBJ2-3, with 10 positions matching TRBD2. Germline CDR1 LGHDT, CDR2 YNNKEL (reference sequence). The CDR3 spans 16 residues. The V gene end was trimmed by 1 base and the J gene end by 2 bases; junction bases not matched to a gene: 3. The CDR3 sequence is CASSQVLAGDTDTQYF. The CDR3, as DNA: TGTGCCAGCAGCCAAGTGCTAGCGGGGGACACAGATACGCAGTATTTT.

In this sample, this clonotype turned up many times. This sequence joins TRBV7-2 and TRBJ2-3, with D perhaps being TRBD1 or TRBD2 (6 bases each). The length of the CDR3 is 16 residues. Between the trimmed V and J ends, which lost 5 bases and 4 bases, there was a span of 19 bases. CDR1 is SGHTA and CDR2 is FQGNSA in the germline V gene. DNA of the CDR3: TGTGCCAGCAGCCCGGGGGCAGGAAGGGTGGCAGATACGCAGTATTTT. Translating gives CASSPGAGRVADTQYF.

By share, this clonotype ranks as large (0.1 to 1%). The gene calls are TRBV7-9 and TRBJ2-7; 8 bases match TRBD2. This CDR3 comprises 15 residues. The V segment lost 3 bases and the J segment 2 bases; nucleotides outside the gene matches: 6. The germline gives CDR1 SEHNR, CDR2 FQNEAQ (reference sequence). The CDR3 nucleotides read TGTGCCAGCAGCTTTTCCGAGCGGGAGCCCTACGAGCAGTACTTC. It codes for CASSFSEREPYEQYF.

This clonotype was seen ten or more times. This chain links TRBV7-8 with TRBJ2-1; 7 bases align to TRBD1. The J segment lost 12 bases and the V segment lost 4 bases, leaving 6 bases of the junction unmatched. The CDR3 consists of 12 residues. Looked up from germline, CDR1 is SGHVS and CDR2 is FQNEAQ. The CDR3 sequence is CASSSRAGGQFF. In DNA form, the CDR3 reads TGTGCCAGCAGCTCCCGAGCAGGGGGGCAGTTCTTC.

This clonotype was seen repeatedly, ten times or more. This chain links TRBV6-1 with TRBJ1-5; a weak D match, TRBD1 (5 bases). Trimming took off 4 bases at V and 0 bases at J, with 10 bases between the two ends. CDR1 MNHNS and CDR2 SASEGT come from the germline V gene. CDR3 length equals 15 residues. CDR3 residues: CASSGNRISNQPQHF. In nucleotides, the CDR3 is TGTGCCAGCAGTGGGAACAGGATTAGCAATCAGCCCCAGCATTTT.

The rearrangement links TRBV3-1 to TRBJ2-3, with 10 bases fitting TRBD1. CDR3 length: 18 residues. Germline V gene sequence: CDR1 LGHDT, CDR2 YNNKEL (reference sequence). V lost 3 bases to trimming and J lost 2 bases; unmatched junction nucleotides: 11. The CDR3 DNA sequence: TGTGCCAGCAGCCAGGGACAGGGGCTTTTCCCCTCCACAGATACGCAGTATTTT. It encodes CASSQGQGLFPSTDTQYF.

This clonotype was counted ten times or more. This sequence joins TRBV27 and TRBJ1-1; no firm D call. V was cut by 3 bases and J by 2 bases, with 10 bases left in between. The CDR3 spans 14 residues. From germline, CDR1 is MNHEY and CDR2 SMNVEV (reference sequence). CDR3 DNA sequence: TGTGCCAGCAGTTTCTTATCCGGAAACACTGAAGCTTTCTTT. Protein: CASSFLSGNTEAFF.

This clonotype was counted many times. This sequence joins TRBV9 and TRBJ1-1; 7 positions agree with TRBD1. The CDR3 totals 16 residues. Germline assignment: CDR1 SGDLS and CDR2 YYNGEE. V was clipped by 3 bases and J by 0 bases; unmatched bases: 8. This chain's CDR3 is CASSAQGGVVNTEAFF. For the CDR3, the DNA is TGTGCCAGCAGCGCGCAGGGGGGAGTGGTGAACACTGAAGCTTTCTTT.

This clonotype was counted ten times or more. Written as DNA, the CDR3 is TGTGCCAGCAGTGAGCGGCCTAGCGGGGAGCTGTTTTTT. This translates into CASSERPSGELFF. The chain employs TRBV27 and TRBJ2-2, with TRBD2 as a possible D gene (5 bases). Trimming cost V 5 bases and J 7 bases, with 11 bases left between them. The CDR3 extends over 13 amino acids. Germline CDR1 reads MNHEY; CDR2 reads SMNVEV (reference sequence).

Sample share makes this clonotype medium-sized (0.01 to 0.1%). The chain links TRBV25-1 to TRBJ2-7, with D maybe TRBD1 (6 bases). From germline, CDR1 is MGHDK and CDR2 SYGVNS. V was cut by 3 bases and J by 3 bases, with 21 bases left in between. CDR3 size: 17 residues. The CDR3 DNA reads as TGTGCCAGCAGTGACCCTAACCCCGGACAGACCATCTACGAGCAGTACTTC. Residues: CASSDPNPGQTIYEQYF.

This clonotype was recorded many times. The chain links TRBV7-9 to TRBJ1-1, with 7 positions matching TRBD1. In germline, CDR1 is SEHNR, CDR2 FQNEAQ (reference sequence). The J segment lost 0 bases and the V segment lost 5 bases, leaving 6 bases of the junction unmatched. This CDR3 region has 15 residues. The CDR3 is CASSAGTVMNTEAFF. CDR3 DNA: TGTGCCAGCAGCGCCGGGACAGTCATGAACACTGAAGCTTTCTTT.